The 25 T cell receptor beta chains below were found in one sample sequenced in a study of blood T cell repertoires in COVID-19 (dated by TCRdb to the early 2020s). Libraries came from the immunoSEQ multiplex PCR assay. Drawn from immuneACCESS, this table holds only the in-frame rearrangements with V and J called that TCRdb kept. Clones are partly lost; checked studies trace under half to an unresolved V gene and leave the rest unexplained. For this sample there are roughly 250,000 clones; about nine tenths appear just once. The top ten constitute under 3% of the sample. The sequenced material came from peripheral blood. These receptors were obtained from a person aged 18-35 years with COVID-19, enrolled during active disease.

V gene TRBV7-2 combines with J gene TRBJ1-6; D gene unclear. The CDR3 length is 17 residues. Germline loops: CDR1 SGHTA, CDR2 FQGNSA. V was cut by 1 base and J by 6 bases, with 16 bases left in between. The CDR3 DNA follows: TGTGCCAGCAGCTTAGGGGTAGACTTCCTTCGTAATTCACCCCTCCACTTT. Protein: CASSLGVDFLRNSPLHF.

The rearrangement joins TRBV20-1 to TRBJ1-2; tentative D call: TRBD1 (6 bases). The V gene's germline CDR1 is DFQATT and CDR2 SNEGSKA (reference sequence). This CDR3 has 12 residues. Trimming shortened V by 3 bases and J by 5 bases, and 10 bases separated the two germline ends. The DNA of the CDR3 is TGCAGTGCTAGTTACAGGGAATATGGCTACACCTTC. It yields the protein CSASYREYGYTF.

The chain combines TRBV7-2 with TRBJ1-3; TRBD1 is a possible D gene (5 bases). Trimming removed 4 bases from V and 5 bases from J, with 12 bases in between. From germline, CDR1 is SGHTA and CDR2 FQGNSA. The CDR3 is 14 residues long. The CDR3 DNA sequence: TGTGCCAGCAGCTCTTTCGGGGGGAGAAACACCATATATTTT. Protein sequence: CASSSFGGRNTIYF.

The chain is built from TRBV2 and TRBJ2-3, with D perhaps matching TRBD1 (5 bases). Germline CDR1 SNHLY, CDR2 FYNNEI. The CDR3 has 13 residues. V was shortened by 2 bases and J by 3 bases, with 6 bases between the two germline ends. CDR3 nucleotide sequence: TGTGCCAGCAGTGAACAGGGTACAGATACGCAGTATTTT. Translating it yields CASSEQGTDTQYF.

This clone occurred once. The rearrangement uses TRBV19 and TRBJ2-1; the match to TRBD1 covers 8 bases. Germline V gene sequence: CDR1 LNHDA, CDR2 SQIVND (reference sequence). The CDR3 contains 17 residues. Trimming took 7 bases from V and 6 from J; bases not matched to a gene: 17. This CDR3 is CASKRGQGSLVTNEQFF. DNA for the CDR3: TGTGCCAGTAAGCGCGGACAGGGCTCATTAGTGACCAATGAGCAGTTCTTC.

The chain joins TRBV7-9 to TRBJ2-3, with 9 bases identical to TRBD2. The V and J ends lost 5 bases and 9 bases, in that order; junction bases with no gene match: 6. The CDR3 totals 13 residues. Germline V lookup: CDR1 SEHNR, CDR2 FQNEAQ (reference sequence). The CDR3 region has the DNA TGTGCCAGCAGCCAAGCTAGCGGGAACACGCAGTATTTT. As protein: CASSQASGNTQYF.

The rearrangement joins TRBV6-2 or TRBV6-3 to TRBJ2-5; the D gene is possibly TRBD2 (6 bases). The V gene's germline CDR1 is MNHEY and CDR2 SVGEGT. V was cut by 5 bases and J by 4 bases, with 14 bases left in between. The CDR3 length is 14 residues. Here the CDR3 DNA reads TGTGCCAGCAGTCGCGGGGTGTACCGAGAGACCCAGTACTTC. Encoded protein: CASSRGVYRETQYF.

CDR3 amino acids: CASSITGQGARGNTIYF. The CDR3 DNA sequence: TGTGCCAGCAGCATAACGGGACAGGGGGCTCGTGGAAACACCATATATTTT. The chain is built from TRBV7-9 and TRBJ1-3; 12 bases map to TRBD1. The germline gives CDR1 SEHNR, CDR2 FQNEAQ (reference sequence). V shed 5 bases, J shed 3 bases, and the junction held 8 bases outside the gene matches. CDR3 size: 17 residues.

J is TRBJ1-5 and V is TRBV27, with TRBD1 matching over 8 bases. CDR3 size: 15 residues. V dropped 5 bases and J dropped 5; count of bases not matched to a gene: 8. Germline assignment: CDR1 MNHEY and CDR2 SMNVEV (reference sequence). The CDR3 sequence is CASSKEGTGYQPQHF. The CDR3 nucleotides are TGTGCCAGCAGTAAGGAGGGGACAGGATATCAGCCCCAGCATTTT.

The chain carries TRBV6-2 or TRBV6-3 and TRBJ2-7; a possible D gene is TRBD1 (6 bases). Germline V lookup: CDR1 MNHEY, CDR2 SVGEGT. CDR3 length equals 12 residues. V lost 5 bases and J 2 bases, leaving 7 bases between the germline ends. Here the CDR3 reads CASSQGPYEQYF. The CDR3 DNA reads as TGTGCCAGCAGTCAGGGGCCCTACGAGCAGTACTTC.

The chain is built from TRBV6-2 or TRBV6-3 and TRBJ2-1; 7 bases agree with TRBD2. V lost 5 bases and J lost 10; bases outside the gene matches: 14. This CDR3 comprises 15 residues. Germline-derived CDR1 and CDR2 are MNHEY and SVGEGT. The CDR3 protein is CASSLMGLTQWEQFF. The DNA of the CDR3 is TGTGCCAGCAGTCTAATGGGACTAACCCAGTGGGAGCAGTTCTTC.

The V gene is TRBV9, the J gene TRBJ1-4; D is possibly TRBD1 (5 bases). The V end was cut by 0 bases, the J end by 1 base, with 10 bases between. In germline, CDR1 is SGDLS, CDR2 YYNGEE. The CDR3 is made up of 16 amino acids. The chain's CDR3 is CASSVAGGETNEKLFF. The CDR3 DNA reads TGTGCCAGCAGCGTAGCTGGGGGGGAAACTAATGAAAAACTGTTTTTT.

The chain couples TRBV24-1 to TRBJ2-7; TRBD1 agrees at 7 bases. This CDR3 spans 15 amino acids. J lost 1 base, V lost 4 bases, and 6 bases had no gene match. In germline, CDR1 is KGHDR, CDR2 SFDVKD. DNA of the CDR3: TGTGCCACCAGTGACTCCGGGACAGCTTCCTACGAGCAGTACTTC. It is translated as CATSDSGTASYEQYF.

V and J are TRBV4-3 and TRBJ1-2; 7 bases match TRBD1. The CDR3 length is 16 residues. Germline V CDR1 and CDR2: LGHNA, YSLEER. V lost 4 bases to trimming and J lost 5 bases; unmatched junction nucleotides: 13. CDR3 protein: CASSRGTGQGEYGYTF. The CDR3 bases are TGCGCCAGCAGCCGGGGAACAGGGCAGGGGGAGTATGGCTACACCTTC.

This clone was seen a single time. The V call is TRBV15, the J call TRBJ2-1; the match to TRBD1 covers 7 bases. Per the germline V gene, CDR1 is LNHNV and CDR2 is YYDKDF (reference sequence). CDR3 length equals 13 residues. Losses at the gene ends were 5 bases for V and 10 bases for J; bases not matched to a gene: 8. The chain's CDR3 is CATSGWEGGEQFF. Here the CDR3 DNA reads TGTGCCACCAGCGGCTGGGAAGGGGGCGAGCAGTTCTTC.

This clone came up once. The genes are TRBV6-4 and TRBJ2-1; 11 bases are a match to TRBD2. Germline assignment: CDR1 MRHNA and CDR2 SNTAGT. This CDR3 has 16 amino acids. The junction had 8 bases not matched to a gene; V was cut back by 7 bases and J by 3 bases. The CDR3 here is CASTQLAGDLYNEQFF. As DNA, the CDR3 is TGTGCCAGCACCCAACTAGCGGGAGACCTCTACAATGAGCAGTTCTTC.

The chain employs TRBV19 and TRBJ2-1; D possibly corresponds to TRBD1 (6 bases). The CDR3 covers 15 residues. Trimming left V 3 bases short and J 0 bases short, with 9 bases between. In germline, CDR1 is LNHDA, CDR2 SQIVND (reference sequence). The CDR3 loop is CASSITGSSYNEQFF. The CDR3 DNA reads TGTGCCAGTAGTATCACAGGGAGCTCCTACAATGAGCAGTTCTTC.

The CDR3 nucleotides are TGTGCCAGCAGTGTGAAGGGAACGGGGTCCGGAAACACTGAAGCTTTCTTT. It encodes CASSVKGTGSGNTEAFF. The rearrangement joins TRBV2 to TRBJ1-1, with D unclear. This CDR3 is 17 amino acids long. Germline CDR1 reads SNHLY; CDR2 reads FYNNEI. Trimming cost V 4 bases and J 2 bases, with 20 bases left between them.

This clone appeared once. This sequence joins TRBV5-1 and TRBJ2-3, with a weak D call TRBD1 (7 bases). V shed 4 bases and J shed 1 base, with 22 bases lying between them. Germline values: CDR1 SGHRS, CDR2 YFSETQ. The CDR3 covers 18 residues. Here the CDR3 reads CASSPQGGAGGGTDTQYF. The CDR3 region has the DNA TGCGCCAGCAGCCCCCAGGGGGGTGCAGGGGGAGGCACAGATACGCAGTATTTT. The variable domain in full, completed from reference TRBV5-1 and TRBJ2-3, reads KAGVTQTPRYLIKTRGQQVTLSCSPISGHRSVSWYQQTPGQGLQFLFEYFSETQRNKGNFPGRFSGRQFSNSRSEMNVSTLELGDSALYLCASSPQGGAGGGTDTQYFGPGTRLTVL.

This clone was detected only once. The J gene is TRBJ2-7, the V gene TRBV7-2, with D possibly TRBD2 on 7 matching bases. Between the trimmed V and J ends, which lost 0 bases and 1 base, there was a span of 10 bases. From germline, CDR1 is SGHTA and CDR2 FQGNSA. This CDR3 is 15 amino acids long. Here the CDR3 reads CASSLARGGSYEQYF. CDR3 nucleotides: TGTGCCAGCAGCTTAGCGAGGGGGGGGTCCTACGAGCAGTACTTC.

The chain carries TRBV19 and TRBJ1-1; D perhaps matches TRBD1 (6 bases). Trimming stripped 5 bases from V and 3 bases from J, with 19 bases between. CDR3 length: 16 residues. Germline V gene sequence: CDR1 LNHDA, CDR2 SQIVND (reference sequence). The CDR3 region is CASSPRRGGVDTEAFF. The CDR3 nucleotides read TGTGCCAGTAGTCCGCGGCGGGGGGGCGTTGACACTGAAGCTTTCTTT.

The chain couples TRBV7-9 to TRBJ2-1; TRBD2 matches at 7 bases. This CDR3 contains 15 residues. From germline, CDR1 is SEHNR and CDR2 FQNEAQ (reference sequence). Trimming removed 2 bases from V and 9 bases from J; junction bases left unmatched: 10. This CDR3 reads CASSLTGAGAVEQFF. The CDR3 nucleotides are TGTGCCAGCAGCTTAACGGGTGCGGGAGCCGTTGAGCAGTTCTTC.

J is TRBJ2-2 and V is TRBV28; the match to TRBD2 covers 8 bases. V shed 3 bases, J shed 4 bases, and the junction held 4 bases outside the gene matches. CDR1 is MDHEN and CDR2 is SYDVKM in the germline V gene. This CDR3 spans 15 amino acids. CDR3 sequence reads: CASSFWLAGTGELFF. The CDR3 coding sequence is TGTGCCAGCAGTTTTTGGCTAGCGGGCACCGGGGAGCTGTTTTTT. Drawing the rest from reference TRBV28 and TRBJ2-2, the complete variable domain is DVKVTQSSRYLVKRTGEKVFLECVQDMDHENMFWYRQDPGLGLRLIYFSYDVKMKEKGDIPEGYSVSREKKERFSLILESASTNQTSMYLCASSFWLAGTGELFFGEGSRLTVL.

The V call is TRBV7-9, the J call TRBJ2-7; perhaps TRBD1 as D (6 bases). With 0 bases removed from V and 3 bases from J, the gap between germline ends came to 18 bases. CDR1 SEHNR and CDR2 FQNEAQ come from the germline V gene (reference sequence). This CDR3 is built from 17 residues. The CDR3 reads CASSLAKREQGSYEQYF. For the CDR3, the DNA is TGTGCCAGCAGCTTAGCTAAGAGAGAACAGGGAAGCTACGAGCAGTACTTC.

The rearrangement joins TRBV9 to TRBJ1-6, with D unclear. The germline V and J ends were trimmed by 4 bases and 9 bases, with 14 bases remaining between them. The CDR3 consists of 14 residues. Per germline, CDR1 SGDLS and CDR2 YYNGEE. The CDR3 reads CASSRDPRSSPLHF. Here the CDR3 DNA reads TGTGCCAGCAGCCGCGACCCGAGGAGTTCACCCCTCCACTTT.